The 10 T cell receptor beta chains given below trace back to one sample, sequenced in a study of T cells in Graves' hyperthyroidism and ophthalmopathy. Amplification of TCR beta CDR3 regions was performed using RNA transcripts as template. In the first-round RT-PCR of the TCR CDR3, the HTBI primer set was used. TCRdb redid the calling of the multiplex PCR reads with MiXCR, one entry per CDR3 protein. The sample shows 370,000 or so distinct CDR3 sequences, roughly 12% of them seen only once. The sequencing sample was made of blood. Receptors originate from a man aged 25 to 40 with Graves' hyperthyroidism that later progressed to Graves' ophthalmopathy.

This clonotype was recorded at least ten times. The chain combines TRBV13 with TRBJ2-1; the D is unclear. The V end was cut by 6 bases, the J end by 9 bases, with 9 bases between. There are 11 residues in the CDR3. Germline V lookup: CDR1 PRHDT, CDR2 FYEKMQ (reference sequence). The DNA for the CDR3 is TGTGCCAGCAGGATAGGGATTGAGCAGTTCTTC. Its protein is CASRIGIEQFF.

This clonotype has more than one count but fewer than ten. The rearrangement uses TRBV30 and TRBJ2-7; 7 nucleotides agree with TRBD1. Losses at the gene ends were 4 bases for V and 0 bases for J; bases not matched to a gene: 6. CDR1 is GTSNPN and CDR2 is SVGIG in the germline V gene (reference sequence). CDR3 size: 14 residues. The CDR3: CAWNRGLSSYEQYF. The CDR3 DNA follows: TGTGCCTGGAATAGGGGGCTTAGCTCCTACGAGCAGTACTTC.

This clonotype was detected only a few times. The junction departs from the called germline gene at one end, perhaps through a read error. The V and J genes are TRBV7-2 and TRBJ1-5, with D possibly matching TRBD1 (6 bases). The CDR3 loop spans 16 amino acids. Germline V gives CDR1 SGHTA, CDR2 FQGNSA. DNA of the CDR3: TGTGCCACCAGCTCCTCAGGGGATCCTAGCAATCAGCCCCAGCATTTT. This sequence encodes CATSSSGDPSNQPQHF.

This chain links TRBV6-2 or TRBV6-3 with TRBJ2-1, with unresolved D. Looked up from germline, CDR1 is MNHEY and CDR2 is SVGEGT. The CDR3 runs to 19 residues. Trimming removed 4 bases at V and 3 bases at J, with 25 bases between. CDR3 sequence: CASSWKLNSFIAGYNEQFF. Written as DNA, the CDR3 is TGTGCCAGCAGTTGGAAACTCAACAGCTTTATAGCTGGCTACAATGAGCAGTTCTTC.

CDR3 loop: CAWSPTGASPLHF. CDR3 in DNA: TGTGCCTGGAGTCCGACAGGGGCTTCACCCCTCCACTTT. The chain employs TRBV30 and TRBJ1-6, with 8 bases identical to TRBD1. Germline-derived CDR1 and CDR2 are GTSNPN and SVGIG (reference sequence). V lost 2 bases to trimming and J lost 9 bases; unmatched junction nucleotides: 3. The CDR3 covers 13 residues.

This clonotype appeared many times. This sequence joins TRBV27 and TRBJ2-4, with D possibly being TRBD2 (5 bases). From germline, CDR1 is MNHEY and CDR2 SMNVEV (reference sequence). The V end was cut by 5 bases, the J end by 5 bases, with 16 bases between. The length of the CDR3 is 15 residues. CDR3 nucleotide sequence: TGTGCCAGCAGTGCAACGGGATTTCGGCAAAACATTCAGTACTTC. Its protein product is CASSATGFRQNIQYF.

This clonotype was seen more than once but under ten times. The CDR3 coding sequence is TGTGCCAGCAGCCAAGCAAGTAGCGGGGGATACATTTACGAGCAGTACTTC. Translation gives CASSQASSGGYIYEQYF. The chain uses TRBV4-2 and TRBJ2-7; 9 bases align to TRBD2. From germline, CDR1 is LGHNA and CDR2 YNFKEQ. The length of the CDR3 is 17 residues. With 1 base clipped from V and 4 bases from J, the junction kept 11 bases outside the gene matches.

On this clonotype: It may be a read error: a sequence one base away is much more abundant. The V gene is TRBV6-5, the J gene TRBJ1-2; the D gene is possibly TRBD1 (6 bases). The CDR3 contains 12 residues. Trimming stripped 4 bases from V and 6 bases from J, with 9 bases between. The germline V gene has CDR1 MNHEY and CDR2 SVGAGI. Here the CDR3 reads CASSLGANGYTF. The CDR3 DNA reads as TGTGCCAGCAGTTTGGGGGCAAATGGCTACACCTTC.

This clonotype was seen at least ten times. As DNA, the CDR3 is TGTGCCAGCAGCCTGACTAGCGGGGTCACAGATACGCAGTATTTT. Protein sequence: CASSLTSGVTDTQYF. The genes are TRBV11-2 and TRBJ2-3; 11 bases are shared with TRBD2. The CDR3 extends over 15 amino acids. Trimming took 5 bases from V and 2 from J; bases not matched to a gene: 3. From germline, CDR1 is SGHAT and CDR2 FQNNGV. Full variable domain (outside the CDR3, taken from reference TRBV11-2 and TRBJ2-3): EAGVAQSPRYKIIEKRQSVAFWCNPISGHATLYWYQQILGQGPKLLIQFQNNGVVDDSQLPKDRFSAERLKGVDSTLKIQPAKLEDSAVYLCASSLTSGVTDTQYFGPGTRLTVL.

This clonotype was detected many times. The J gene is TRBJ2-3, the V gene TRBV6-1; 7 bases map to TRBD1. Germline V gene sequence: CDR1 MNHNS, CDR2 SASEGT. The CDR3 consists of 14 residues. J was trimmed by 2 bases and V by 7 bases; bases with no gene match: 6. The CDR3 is CASTGQAHTDTQYF. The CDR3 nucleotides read TGTGCCAGCACTGGACAGGCCCACACAGATACGCAGTATTTT.